The TCR beta chain described here comes from a study of shared clonotypes between healthy human individuals. Study results and caveats: Non-shared clonotypes showed lower generation probabilities than clonotypes common to all four donors.

Sequencing was performed with immunoSEQ multiplex PCR; in TCRdb, only in-frame clones are kept and a portion is missing. Seen here are about 1.5 million clones, nearly 99% observed once, and the top ten hold roughly 0.4%. Among the donors, all were Caucasian adults who lived in Nashville, Tennessee. V was cut by 3 bases and J by 2 bases, with 7 bases left in between. The germline V gene has CDR1 SQVTM and CDR2 ANQGSEA. The CDR3 extends over 12 amino acids. This clone appeared a single time. What it binds is not known. Sequencing used naive CD4+ T cells sorted from blood. Subset indicated: CD45RA+ positively selected. The chain couples TRBV29-1 to TRBJ2-5; no reliable D call. The sequence came from a man aged 25-45 years in good health. This CDR3 is CSVDAAQETQYF. The CDR3 DNA reads TGCAGCGTTGATGCCGCACAAGAGACCCAGTACTTC.